A single T cell receptor (beta chain) is shown here with its context. What it binds is unknown. This record comes from a study of cytomegalovirus exposure and HLA in healthy donors. The CDR3 totals 19 residues. The PCR made use of 60 Vbeta and 13 Jbeta primers. Some clones are missing from TCRdb's copy, which holds only in-frame ones; the method was immunoSEQ multiplex PCR. Here the sample spans about 160,000 clones, roughly 80% being singletons. Study findings and constraints: Common viral pathogens seemed, in a later analysis, to connect with several of the most significant clusters.

This TCR derives from a man aged 45-65 years in good health and CMV-seropositive. Input material: PBMCs. The V gene is TRBV21-1, the J gene TRBJ1-6; no DNA check was done on the table's D call, TRBD1. TRBV21-1 is listed as a pseudogene. CDR3 coding DNA: TGTGCCAGCAGCCTCCGTCGGCCACAGGACCCCTACTATAATTCACCCCTCCACTTT. The encoded protein is CASSLRRPQDPYYNSPLHF.